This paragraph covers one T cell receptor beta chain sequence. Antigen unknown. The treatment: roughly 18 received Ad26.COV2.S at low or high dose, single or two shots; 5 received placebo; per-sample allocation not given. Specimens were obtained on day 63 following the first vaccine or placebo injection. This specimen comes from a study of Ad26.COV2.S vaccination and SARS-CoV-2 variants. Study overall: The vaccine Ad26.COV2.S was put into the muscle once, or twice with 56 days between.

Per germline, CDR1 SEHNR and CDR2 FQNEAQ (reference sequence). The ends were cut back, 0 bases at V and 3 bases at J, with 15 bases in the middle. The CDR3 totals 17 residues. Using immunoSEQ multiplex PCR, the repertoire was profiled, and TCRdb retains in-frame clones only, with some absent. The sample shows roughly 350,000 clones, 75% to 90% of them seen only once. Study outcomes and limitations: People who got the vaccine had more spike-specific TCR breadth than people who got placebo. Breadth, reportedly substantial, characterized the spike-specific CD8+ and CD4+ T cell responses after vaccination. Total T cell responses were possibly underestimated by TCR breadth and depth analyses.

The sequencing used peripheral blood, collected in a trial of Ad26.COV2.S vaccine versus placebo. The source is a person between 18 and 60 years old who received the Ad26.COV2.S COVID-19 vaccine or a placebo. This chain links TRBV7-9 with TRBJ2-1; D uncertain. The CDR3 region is CASSLASSSVDYNEQFF. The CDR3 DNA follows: TGTGCCAGCAGCTTAGCAAGTTCGAGCGTGGACTACAATGAGCAGTTCTTC.